This T cell receptor beta chain was obtained from a study of beta chain features in type 1 diabetes. The investigators reverse transcribed all of the isolated RNA, so they sequenced expressed TCRB transcripts. Sequencing used immunoSEQ multiplex PCR; TCRdb keeps in-frame clones, though not all of them. The profile shows roughly 310,000 clones, about 10% of them singletons. The sample holds a few counts of this clone. Trimming stripped 0 bases from V and 3 bases from J, with 12 bases between. The germline V gene encodes CDR1 LGHNA and CDR2 YNFKEQ. The CDR3 extends over 15 amino acids. The chain links TRBV4-2 to TRBJ2-7; TRBD2 is a possible D gene (6 bases). The sequenced sample was naive CD4+ T cells from blood. This TCR was sampled from a woman aged 25 to 39 in good health. For the CDR3, the DNA is TGTGCCAGCAGCCAAGACTTATTAGCGGTCTACGAGCAGTACTTC. This translates into CASSQDLLAVYEQYF.